A selection of T cell receptor beta chains follows, all from one sample in a study of blood T cell repertoires in COVID-19. Repertoires were generated with immunoSEQ multiplex PCR, while TCRdb's copy carries only in-frame clones and drops some. The table has roughly 200,000 clones, 65% to 90% seen once. Material: PBMCs or T cells enriched from blood (not recorded which). The receptor source for this set is a woman aged 40 to 55 with acute COVID-19. Both conserved end residues are part of each CDR3. The D gene is left open where the match is weak. Clone size appears in some rows only: once, few, many, or a class for an expanded clone.

CDR3,DNA,size,J,V,D
CASSESVAGGPANEQFF,TGCGCCAGCAGTGAGTCGGTAGCGGGAGGGCCGGCAAATGAGCAGTTCTTC,.,TRBJ2-1,TRBV10-2,TRBD2
CASSSLGRGSSYEQYF,TGTGCCAGCAGCTCCCTCGGGCGCGGGAGCTCCTACGAGCAGTACTTC,few,TRBJ2-7,TRBV28,TRBD2
CASSLMQPAQETQYF,TGCGCCAGCAGCTTGATGCAGCCAGCGCAAGAGACCCAGTACTTC,.,TRBJ2-5,TRBV5-1,.
CASSKDFVGGRAYNEQFF,TGTGCCAGCAGCAAAGACTTCGTGGGCGGGAGGGCCTACAATGAGCAGTTCTTC,.,TRBJ2-1,TRBV21-1,.
CASSMGRRDTIYF,TGTGCCAGCAGCATGGGCCGGCGGGACACCATATATTTT,.,TRBJ1-3,TRBV7-2,.
CASSPRWLAGGTGELFF,TGTGCCAGCAGCCCTCGGTGGCTAGCGGGAGGAACCGGGGAGCTGTTTTTT,.,TRBJ2-2,TRBV7-2,TRBD2
CSVAGLAGWNEQFF,TGCAGCGTTGCGGGGCTAGCGGGGTGGAATGAGCAGTTCTTC,.,TRBJ2-1,TRBV29-1,TRBD2
CASSISYNEQFF,TGTGCCAGTAGTATTAGTTACAATGAGCAGTTCTTC,once,TRBJ2-1,TRBV19,.
CASSYIDSYNEQFF,TGTGCCAGCAGTTACATAGACTCCTACAATGAGCAGTTCTTC,once,TRBJ2-1,TRBV6-2/TRBV6-3,.
CASSLVQQETQYF,TGTGCCAGCAGCTTAGTCCAGCAAGAGACCCAGTACTTC,few,TRBJ2-5,TRBV7-9,.
CASSPTGGPPEAFF,TGTGCCAGCAGTCCTACAGGGGGCCCCCCTGAAGCTTTCTTT,.,TRBJ1-1,TRBV28,TRBD1
CASSLGGAQFF,TGTGCCAGCAGCTTAGGCGGGGCGCAGTTCTTC,.,TRBJ2-1,TRBV11-2,.
CASSSDRGAYEQYF,TGTGCCAGCAGTTCCGACCGGGGAGCATACGAGCAGTACTTC,.,TRBJ2-7,TRBV6-5,.
CASDRTVGNTIYF,TGTGCCAGCGACCGGACAGTCGGAAACACCATATATTTT,.,TRBJ1-3,TRBV2,.
CASSPTGTGIGQPQHF,TGTGCCAGTAGTCCCACCGGGACAGGGATAGGTCAGCCCCAGCATTTT,.,TRBJ1-5,TRBV19,TRBD1
CAWSREGTDTQYF,TGTGCCTGGAGTAGGGAGGGCACAGATACGCAGTATTTT,.,TRBJ2-3,TRBV30,.
CASSTIQGGQRRNYGYTF,TGTGCCAGCAGCACGATACAGGGGGGGCAAAGAAGAAACTATGGCTACACCTTC,once,TRBJ1-2,TRBV11-2,TRBD1
CASSIFQGSRDTIYF,TGTGCCAGTAGTATTTTTCAGGGGTCGAGGGACACCATATATTTT,.,TRBJ1-3,TRBV19,.
CSGWDSDYNEQFF,TGCAGCGGTTGGGACTCGGATTACAATGAGCAGTTCTTC,.,TRBJ2-1,TRBV29-1,.
CASRPDRDYGYTF,TGCGCCAGCAGACCAGACAGGGACTATGGCTACACCTTC,.,TRBJ1-2,TRBV5-1,TRBD1
CASSRVHGEGAFF,TGTGCCAGCAGCCGGGTACACGGGGAGGGAGCTTTCTTT,.,TRBJ1-1,TRBV3-1/TRBV3-2,.
CASSPLVSTKNTEAFF,TGTGCCAGCTCACCATTAGTAAGTACCAAGAACACTGAAGCTTTCTTT,.,TRBJ1-1,TRBV18,.
CASSPVQRAFYEQYF,TGTGCCAGCAGCCCCGTCCAGCGGGCCTTTTACGAGCAGTACTTC,few,TRBJ2-7,TRBV7-9,.
CASSFGTGDYEQYF,TGTGCCAGCAGCTTCGGGACAGGAGACTACGAGCAGTACTTC,.,TRBJ2-7,TRBV5-6,TRBD1
CASSLGQGLGEQYF,TGCGCCAGCAGCTTGGGCCAGGGCCTAGGCGAGCAGTACTTC,once,TRBJ2-7,TRBV5-1,.
CASSDRDRGLNQPQHF,TGTGCCAGTAGTGACCGGGACAGGGGCCTTAATCAGCCCCAGCATTTT,.,TRBJ1-5,TRBV19,TRBD1
CASRQGSNYGYTF,TGTGCCAGTAGACAGGGTTCTAACTATGGCTACACCTTC,.,TRBJ1-2,TRBV9,TRBD1